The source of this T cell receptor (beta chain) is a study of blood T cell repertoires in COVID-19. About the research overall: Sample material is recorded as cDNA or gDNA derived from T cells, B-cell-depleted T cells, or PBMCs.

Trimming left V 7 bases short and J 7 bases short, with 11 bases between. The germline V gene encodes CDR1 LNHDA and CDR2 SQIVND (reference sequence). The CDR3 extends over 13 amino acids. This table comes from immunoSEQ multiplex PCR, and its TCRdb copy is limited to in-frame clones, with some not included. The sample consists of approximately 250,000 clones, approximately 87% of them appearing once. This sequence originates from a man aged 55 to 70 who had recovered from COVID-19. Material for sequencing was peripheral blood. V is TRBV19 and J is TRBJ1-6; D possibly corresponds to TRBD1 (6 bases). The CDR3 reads CASTSDRNSPLHF. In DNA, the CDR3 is TGTGCCAGTACCTCCGACAGGAATTCACCCCTCCACTTT. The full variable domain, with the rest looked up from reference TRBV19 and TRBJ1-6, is DGGITQSPKYLFRKEGQNVTLSCEQNLNHDAMYWYRQDPGQGLRLIYYSQIVNDFQKGDIAEGYSVSREKKESFPLTVTSAQKNPTAFYLCASTSDRNSPLHFGNGTRLTVT.